These 29 T cell receptor beta chains were all obtained from the same sample, sequenced in a study of T cell responses to AZD1222 COVID-19 vaccine. TCRdb's table, derived via immunoSEQ multiplex PCR, lists solely in-frame clones and lacks some. The profile shows approximately 110,000 clones, roughly 87% of them singletons. The specimen was peripheral blood, collected on day 0 of AZD1222 vaccination. All receptors come from an adult in good health.

The chain is built from TRBV9 and TRBJ2-2, with 9 bases that match TRBD2. J was trimmed by 6 bases and V by 0 bases; bases with no gene match: 6. Looked up from germline, CDR1 is SGDLS and CDR2 is YYNGEE. The CDR3 loop spans 16 amino acids. CDR3 in DNA: TGTGCCAGCAGCGTAGGCCTAGCGGGGATGGCCGGGGAGCTGTTTTTT. Amino acid sequence: CASSVGLAGMAGELFF.

This sequence joins TRBV28 and TRBJ1-3; D gene unclear. Trimming stripped 8 bases from V and 0 bases from J, with 11 bases between. Germline-derived CDR1 and CDR2 are MDHEN and SYDVKM. This CDR3 has 14 amino acids. CDR3 in amino acids: CASRLPHSGNTIYF. CDR3 sequence (DNA): TGTGCCAGCCGCCTACCCCACTCTGGAAACACCATATATTTT.

This rearrangement joins TRBV6-6 to TRBJ1-6, with D possibly being TRBD1 (5 bases). CDR1 is MNHNY, CDR2 SVGAGI, per germline (reference sequence). This CDR3 contains 16 residues. Trimming shortened V by 5 bases and J by 9 bases, and 20 bases separated the two germline ends. The CDR3 sequence: CASSNTLQVLCSPLHF. CDR3 DNA sequence: TGTGCCAGCAGTAACACCCTACAGGTATTGTGTTCACCCCTCCACTTT.

A few counts support this clone. This chain uses TRBV13 with TRBJ2-7; D remains unclear. CDR3 length equals 18 residues. V shed 0 bases and J shed 6 bases, with 24 bases lying between them. The germline CDR1 and CDR2 sequences are PRHDT and FYEKMQ (reference sequence). The CDR3 bases are TGTGCCAGCAGCTTAGGGCCCCCAGCCTCCGCTCGAGGTTTCGAGCAGTACTTC. Encoded protein: CASSLGPPASARGFEQYF.

The chain joins TRBV9 to TRBJ2-3; a possible D gene is TRBD2 (5 bases). V lost 5 bases and J 4 bases, leaving 11 bases between the germline ends. This CDR3 is 13 amino acids long. Germline V CDR1 and CDR2: SGDLS, YYNGEE. DNA of the CDR3: TGTGCCAGCAGTCGAGAGGGCCCAGATACGCAGTATTTT. Protein sequence: CASSREGPDTQYF. Full variable domain (remainder filled in from reference TRBV9 and TRBJ2-3): DSGVTQTPKHLITATGQRVTLRCSPRSGDLSVYWYQQSLDQGLQFLIQYYNGEERAKGNILERFSAQQFPDLHSELNLSSLELGDSALYFCASSREGPDTQYFGPGTRLTVL.

This chain joins TRBV4-3 and TRBJ1-1; the D gene is possibly TRBD1 (5 bases). This CDR3 is built from 14 residues. The V end was cut by 0 bases, the J end by 4 bases, with 9 bases between. CDR1 is LGHNA and CDR2 is YSLEER in the germline V gene. The CDR3 sequence is CASSQEHGATEAFF. As DNA, the CDR3 is TGCGCCAGCAGCCAAGAACACGGGGCCACTGAAGCTTTCTTT.

The chain is built from TRBV12-3 or TRBV12-4 and TRBJ2-1, with no clear D. The V end was cut by 6 bases, the J end by 7 bases, with 4 bases between. The CDR3 is 10 residues long. CDR3 in DNA: TGTGCCAGCAGCCAAAATGAGCAGTTCTTC. Protein sequence: CASSQNEQFF.

The V and J genes are TRBV6-5 and TRBJ1-5; D is undetermined. CDR1 is MNHEY and CDR2 is SVGAGI in the germline V gene. The V end was cut by 5 bases, the J end by 2 bases, with 13 bases between. The CDR3 spans 15 residues. DNA of the CDR3: TGTGCCAGCAGTACCGGGCCCTGGGGCAATCAGCCCCAGCATTTT. Encoded protein: CASSTGPWGNQPQHF.

The CDR3 DNA reads as TGCGCCAGCAGCTTGGGAATCAAACTCTATAATTCACCCCTCCACTTT. Translated, it gives CASSLGIKLYNSPLHF. The V gene is TRBV5-1, the J gene TRBJ1-6; D not resolved. CDR3 size: 16 residues. Germline V gene data show CDR1 as SGHRS and CDR2 as YFSETQ. The ends were cut back, 0 bases at V and 3 bases at J, with 10 bases in the middle. Full variable domain (outside the CDR3, taken from reference TRBV5-1 and TRBJ1-6): KAGVTQTPRYLIKTRGQQVTLSCSPISGHRSVSWYQQTPGQGLQFLFEYFSETQRNKGNFPGRFSGRQFSNSRSEMNVSTLELGDSALYLCASSLGIKLYNSPLHFGNGTRLTVT.

This chain connects TRBV10-3 to TRBJ2-7; no clear D gene. Trimming took 2 bases from V and 3 from J, leaving 20 bases between them. The germline CDR1 and CDR2 sequences are ENHRY and SYGVKD. The CDR3 consists of 17 residues. This CDR3 is CAISEPVGGSPDYEQYF. The CDR3 DNA sequence: TGTGCCATCAGTGAGCCGGTGGGTGGCTCTCCCGACTACGAGCAGTACTTC.

The CDR3 region has the DNA TGTGCCAGCAGCCCCCGCCCCACTAACTATGGCTACACCTTC. Translated, it gives CASSPRPTNYGYTF. The chain has TRBV7-6 and TRBJ1-2; no clear D gene. Trimming took off 5 bases at V and 0 bases at J, with 10 bases between the two ends. This CDR3 contains 14 residues. Germline CDR1 is SGHVS and CDR2 is FNYEAQ.

This clone was observed once. The chain carries TRBV4-1 and TRBJ2-7, with D perhaps matching TRBD2 (5 bases). V was trimmed by 4 bases and J by 4 bases, leaving 14 bases between them. Germline CDR1 reads MGHRA; CDR2 reads YSYEKL. This CDR3 has 14 amino acids. The CDR3 spells CASSRGSREYEQYF. The CDR3 DNA follows: TGCGCCAGCAGCCGAGGGTCTAGAGAGTACGAGCAGTACTTC.

The rearrangement uses TRBV7-3 and TRBJ2-2; D gene unclear. The V end lost 2 bases, the J end lost 7 bases, and 8 bases lay between the germline ends. Germline V gives CDR1 SGHTA, CDR2 FQGTGA. The CDR3 extends over 13 amino acids. CDR3 amino acids: CASSLPTDGELFF. In DNA form, the CDR3 reads TGTGCCAGCAGCTTACCGACCGACGGGGAGCTGTTTTTT.

To note about this clone: The same CDR3 arises from other DNA sequences in this sample as well. The chain links TRBV19 to TRBJ1-5; 7 bases line up with TRBD1. The CDR3 loop spans 15 amino acids. The V segment lost 0 bases and the J segment 3 bases; nucleotides outside the gene matches: 2. Germline CDR1 LNHDA, CDR2 SQIVND (reference sequence). The CDR3 nucleotides are TGTGCCAGTAGTATAGAGGACAGGCTCAATCAGCCCCAGCATTTT. Amino acids: CASSIEDRLNQPQHF.

This chain links TRBV14 with TRBJ2-7; D gene ambiguous. Trimming cost V 2 bases and J 3 bases, with 2 bases left between them. The V gene's germline CDR1 is SGHDN and CDR2 FVKESK. CDR3 length: 11 residues. The CDR3 loop is CASSQNYEQYF. The CDR3 DNA follows: TGTGCCAGCAGCCAAAACTACGAGCAGTACTTC.

The CDR3 spells CASSLWGQGTLQETQYF. The CDR3 bases are TGTGCCAGCAGTTTATGGGGACAGGGGACCCTTCAAGAGACCCAGTACTTC. The chain employs TRBV28 and TRBJ2-5; 10 bases map to TRBD1. CDR1 and CDR2 from the germline V gene are MDHEN and SYDVKM. This CDR3 spans 17 amino acids. The J segment lost 2 bases and the V segment lost 0 bases, leaving 6 bases of the junction unmatched.

This clone was recorded a few times. The chain carries TRBV2 and TRBJ2-2; 12 nucleotides match TRBD2. The trim removed 6 bases at V and 8 bases at J, leaving 13 bases unmatched. This CDR3 spans 17 amino acids. From germline, CDR1 is SNHLY and CDR2 FYNNEI. This CDR3 reads CASSKGLAGYTPGELFF. DNA for the CDR3: TGTGCCAGCAGCAAAGGACTAGCGGGGTATACACCGGGGGAGCTGTTTTTT.

This clone was seen only once. V usage is TRBV24-1 and J usage is TRBJ2-3; D not resolved. Germline-derived CDR1 and CDR2 are KGHDR and SFDVKD. The ends were cut back, 0 bases at V and 8 bases at J, with 8 bases in the middle. The CDR3 has 13 residues. The DNA for the CDR3 is TGTGCCACCAGTGATTTGGAGCAGCCTACGCAGTATTTT. It translates to CATSDLEQPTQYF.

The J gene is TRBJ2-6, the V gene TRBV14; D gene ambiguous. Germline values: CDR1 SGHDN, CDR2 FVKESK. With 0 bases removed from V and 9 bases from J, the gap between germline ends came to 6 bases. The CDR3 is 13 residues long. CDR3 sequence: CASSQDNVNVLTF. DNA for the CDR3: TGTGCCAGCAGCCAAGATAACGTCAACGTCCTGACTTTC.

A single count supports this clone. This chain joins TRBV6-5 and TRBJ2-7; D ambiguous. Germline V CDR1 and CDR2: MNHEY, SVGAGI. The CDR3 length is 16 residues. The V end was cut by 0 bases, the J end by 0 bases, with 12 bases between. CDR3 in amino acids: CASSYSMAESSYEQYF. The CDR3 DNA reads TGTGCCAGCAGTTACTCGATGGCAGAGAGCTCCTACGAGCAGTACTTC.

The V call is TRBV16, the J call TRBJ1-2, with D possibly TRBD1 on 5 matching bases. The CDR3 consists of 16 residues. Germline V CDR1 and CDR2: KGHSY, FQNENV. The V and J ends lost 0 bases and 4 bases respectively, with 15 bases between them. The CDR3 spells CASSQSMGRESYGYTF. The CDR3 bases are TGTGCCAGCAGCCAATCGATGGGCAGGGAGTCCTATGGCTACACCTTC.

The rearrangement uses TRBV5-1 and TRBJ1-1, with D unclear. V was shortened by 1 base and J by 1 base, with 5 bases between the two germline ends. The CDR3 runs 13 residues. The V gene's germline CDR1 is SGHRS and CDR2 YFSETQ. Written as DNA, the CDR3 is TGCGCCAGCAGCTTGAAAAGGAACACTGAAGCTTTCTTT. Its translation is CASSLKRNTEAFF.

The rearrangement links TRBV7-8 to TRBJ2-3, with 12 nucleotides matching TRBD2. CDR3 length: 19 residues. V lost 3 bases and J lost 1; bases outside the gene matches: 11. Germline values: CDR1 SGHVS, CDR2 FQNEAQ. CDR3 sequence reads: CASSFYRLAGADRTDTQYF. CDR3 bases: TGTGCCAGCAGCTTTTACCGACTAGCGGGAGCGGACCGCACAGATACGCAGTATTTT.

In its sample, this clone was seen a few times. The rearrangement links TRBV7-6 to TRBJ2-3; possibly TRBD2 for D (6 bases). The CDR3 is 16 residues long. Germline CDR1 reads SGHVS; CDR2 reads FNYEAQ. Trimming pared 3 bases from V and 2 bases from J, leaving 15 bases between. The chain's CDR3 is CASSFRGGEFTDTQYF. The CDR3 DNA reads TGTGCCAGCAGCTTTCGGGGCGGGGAGTTCACAGATACGCAGTATTTT.

The sample holds a few counts of this clone. This sequence joins TRBV3-1 (or the pseudogene TRBV3-2) and TRBJ2-1; TRBD2 aligns across 14 bases. The germline V gene has CDR1 LGHDT and CDR2 YNNKEL (reference sequence). The junction had 5 bases not matched to a gene; V was cut back by 4 bases and J by 6 bases. The CDR3 is made up of 16 amino acids. CDR3 sequence reads: CASSPMGLAGVNEQFF. For the CDR3, the DNA is TGTGCCAGCAGCCCAATGGGACTAGCGGGAGTCAATGAGCAGTTCTTC.

V usage is TRBV19 and J usage is TRBJ2-3; the match to TRBD1 covers 7 bases. This CDR3 comprises 15 residues. Germline V CDR1 and CDR2: LNHDA, SQIVND (reference sequence). V shed 3 bases, J shed 0 bases, and the junction held 3 bases outside the gene matches. CDR3 bases: TGTGCCAGTAGTATCAGACAGGGAAGCACAGATACGCAGTATTTT. Translated: CASSIRQGSTDTQYF.

The chain recombines TRBV9 with TRBJ1-1; D gene ambiguous. Trimming left V 0 bases short and J 3 bases short, with 12 bases between. Germline CDR1 SGDLS, CDR2 YYNGEE. This CDR3 region has 15 residues. In nucleotides, the CDR3 is TGTGCCAGCAGCGTAGACAGAGGATTGGACACTGAAGCTTTCTTT. Protein: CASSVDRGLDTEAFF. The full variable domain, rest sourced from reference TRBV9 and TRBJ1-1, is DSGVTQTPKHLITATGQRVTLRCSPRSGDLSVYWYQQSLDQGLQFLIQYYNGEERAKGNILERFSAQQFPDLHSELNLSSLELGDSALYFCASSVDRGLDTEAFFGQGTRLTVV.

This chain links TRBV28 with TRBJ2-2, with a weak D call TRBD2 (5 bases). From germline, CDR1 is MDHEN and CDR2 SYDVKM. Trimming cost V 6 bases and J 5 bases, with 7 bases left between them. The CDR3 runs 12 residues. This CDR3 is CASREETGELFF. CDR3 nucleotides: TGTGCCAGCAGGGAGGAAACCGGGGAGCTGTTTTTT.

This clone was recorded a few times. V usage is TRBV7-6 and J usage is TRBJ1-4, with a weak D call TRBD1 (6 bases). CDR3 size: 15 residues. Per the germline V gene, CDR1 is SGHVS and CDR2 is FNYEAQ. The V gene lost 6 bases and the J gene lost 0 bases, with 11 bases spanning the gap. Here the CDR3 reads CASSRRTATNEKLFF. As DNA, the CDR3 is TGTGCCAGCAGTCGACGGACAGCAACTAATGAAAAACTGTTTTTT.